Below are 18 T cell receptor beta chains sequenced from a single sample in a study of T-cell memory formation after mild COVID-19. MiXCR was run by TCRdb on the 5' RACE reads, yielding one entry per CDR3 protein. The sample includes about 430,000 distinct CDR3 sequences, around 24% seen only once; the top ten take roughly 9.7%. The source material was PBMCs or a T cell subset sorted from them (not recorded which). Source of these receptors: an adult woman who had mild COVID-19 (a few samples of this study predate the infection). Cell type and time point are not known.

V and J are TRBV19 and TRBJ2-5, with 7 positions matching TRBD2. CDR1 and CDR2 (germline): LNHDA, SQIVND (reference sequence). There are 13 residues in the CDR3. Trimming took 5 bases from V and 5 from J; bases not matched to a gene: 5. The CDR3 DNA sequence: TGTGCCAGTAGTTCTCGGGAGGCGGAGACCCAGTACTTC. Protein sequence: CASSSREAETQYF.

The chain carries TRBV7-2 and TRBJ1-2; D is unresolved. Trimming pared 1 base from V and 6 bases from J, leaving 9 bases between. The CDR3 runs 13 residues. In germline, CDR1 is SGHTA, CDR2 FQGNSA. The CDR3 region is CASSLGDIDGYTF. The DNA of the CDR3 is TGTGCCAGCAGCTTAGGTGACATTGATGGCTACACCTTC. The whole variable domain, remainder taken from reference TRBV7-2 and TRBJ1-2, is GAGVSQSPSNKVTEKGKDVELRCDPISGHTALYWYRQSLGQGLEFLIYFQGNSAPDKSGLPSDRFSAERTGGSVSTLTIQRTQQEDSAVYLCASSLGDIDGYTFGSGTRLTVV.

V gene TRBV6-2 or TRBV6-3 combines with J gene TRBJ1-2; no firm D call. This CDR3 has 14 residues. From germline, CDR1 is MNHEY and CDR2 SVGEGT. Trimming stripped 7 bases from V and 4 bases from J, with 16 bases between. CDR3 sequence reads: CASNRGKTGYGYTF. The CDR3 bases are TGTGCCAGCAACCGGGGAAAGACCGGCTATGGCTACACCTTC.

This clonotype was detected a few times. The rearrangement joins TRBV24-1 to TRBJ1-1; 7 bases agree with TRBD1. Germline loops: CDR1 KGHDR, CDR2 SFDVKD. The CDR3 consists of 13 residues. V dropped 10 bases and J dropped 6; count of bases not matched to a gene: 10. CDR3 loop: CATSGGPQAEAFF. CDR3 coding DNA: TGTGCCACTTCAGGGGGGCCCCAGGCTGAAGCTTTCTTT.

This clonotype occurred a few times. The chain joins TRBV27 to TRBJ1-1; perhaps TRBD1 as D (6 bases). Trimming took 7 bases from V and 1 from J, leaving 13 bases between them. Germline V gene data show CDR1 as MNHEY and CDR2 as SMNVEV (reference sequence). There are 14 residues in the CDR3. The CDR3, as DNA: TGTGCCAGCAATACCGGGACACCGAACACTGAAGCTTTCTTT. Amino acid sequence: CASNTGTPNTEAFF.

This clonotype was counted only a few times. The genes are TRBV24-1 and TRBJ2-2; tentative D call: TRBD1 (5 bases). The V gene lost 4 bases and the J gene lost 4 bases, with 12 bases spanning the gap. The CDR3 is 15 residues long. Germline V gene sequence: CDR1 KGHDR, CDR2 SFDVKD. CDR3 in amino acids: CATSDLGQATGELFF. The CDR3 DNA reads as TGTGCCACCAGTGACCTTGGACAAGCCACCGGGGAGCTGTTTTTT.

This clonotype showed up just a few times. The J gene is TRBJ1-5, the V gene TRBV20-1, with TRBD1 matching over 12 bases. The CDR3 length is 15 residues. CDR1 is DFQATT and CDR2 is SNEGSKA in the germline V gene (reference sequence). Losses at the gene ends were 3 bases for V and 5 bases for J; bases not matched to a gene: 5. CDR3 amino acids: CSASPGQGAHQPQHF. The CDR3 DNA sequence: TGCAGTGCTAGTCCGGGACAGGGGGCTCATCAGCCCCAGCATTTT.

J is TRBJ2-2 and V is TRBV12-3 or TRBV12-4; possible D gene TRBD1, 5 bases. The CDR3 contains 15 residues. Trimming took off 1 base at V and 5 bases at J, with 11 bases between the two ends. The CDR3 region is CASSLGAGLTGELFF. CDR3 nucleotides: TGTGCCAGCAGTTTAGGGGCAGGGCTTACCGGGGAGCTGTTTTTT.

This clonotype was counted at least ten times. This chain connects TRBV20-1 to TRBJ1-2, with no clear D. V was pared by 3 bases and J by 1 base, with 12 bases between. From germline, CDR1 is DFQATT and CDR2 SNEGSKA (reference sequence). The CDR3 consists of 14 residues. CDR3 bases: TGCAGTGCTAGTGTGACGGAGGGTAACTATGGCTACACCTTC. Amino acids: CSASVTEGNYGYTF.

There are a few counts of this clonotype. The chain employs TRBV7-8 and TRBJ2-1; D is unresolved. Germline V lookup: CDR1 SGHVS, CDR2 FQNEAQ. Trimming took 5 bases from V and 2 from J, leaving 10 bases between them. CDR3 length: 14 amino acids. In DNA form, the CDR3 reads TGTGCCAGCAGCGACGTCTGGGCCTACAATGAGCAGTTCTTC. Protein sequence: CASSDVWAYNEQFF.

The rearrangement joins TRBV29-1 to TRBJ2-1; D unclear. The germline V and J ends were trimmed by 4 bases and 7 bases, with 11 bases remaining between them. The V gene's germline CDR1 is SQVTM and CDR2 ANQGSEA. The CDR3 sequence is 12 residues long. The CDR3 nucleotides read TGCAGCGTTGTTGCCCGCCAGAATGAGCAGTTCTTC. It encodes CSVVARQNEQFF.

This chain links TRBV9 with TRBJ2-1, with a tentative D call TRBD1 (6 bases). Germline V gene sequence: CDR1 SGDLS, CDR2 YYNGEE. V lost 1 base and J 13 bases, leaving 18 bases between the germline ends. The CDR3 is made up of 14 amino acids. CDR3 residues: CASSVNTGFRSQFF. The CDR3 region has the DNA TGTGCCAGCAGCGTAAACACAGGGTTTCGGTCCCAGTTCTTC.

The chain uses TRBV5-5 and TRBJ2-5, with a tentative D call TRBD1 (5 bases). This CDR3 has 15 residues. V shed 0 bases and J shed 5 bases, with 14 bases lying between them. Germline V CDR1 and CDR2: SGHKS, YYEKEE (reference sequence). CDR3 loop: CASSLGVGQGETQYF. CDR3 DNA sequence: TGTGCCAGCAGCTTGGGGGTTGGGCAGGGCGAGACCCAGTACTTC.

This clonotype was detected many times. The V and J genes are TRBV10-3 and TRBJ1-4; TRBD1 is a possible D gene (6 bases). Germline CDR1 ENHRY, CDR2 SYGVKD. The ends were cut back, 3 bases at V and 6 bases at J, with 11 bases in the middle. The length of the CDR3 is 14 residues. CDR3 amino acids: CAISDKGGYEKLFF. The CDR3 DNA reads as TGTGCCATCAGTGACAAGGGGGGTTATGAAAAACTGTTTTTT.

V is TRBV15 and J is TRBJ2-2, with a possible D match to TRBD1 (5 bases). The CDR3 length is 16 residues. Germline loops: CDR1 LNHNV, CDR2 YYDKDF (reference sequence). The ends were cut back, 3 bases at V and 0 bases at J, with 11 bases in the middle. The CDR3 DNA reads TGTGCCACCAGCAGCCAACGGACATCGAACACCGGGGAGCTGTTTTTT. This encodes CATSSQRTSNTGELFF.

This clonotype has a handful of counts. The rearrangement uses TRBV20-1 and TRBJ2-7; 10 bases fit TRBD2. CDR3 length equals 18 residues. CDR1 is DFQATT, CDR2 SNEGSKA, per germline (reference sequence). The ends lost 5 bases at V and 2 bases at J; junction bases unmatched: 18. In nucleotides, the CDR3 is TGCAGTGCTGGGGCGGTGGGTAGCGGGGGGACCTTCGCCTACGAGCAGTACTTC. Protein sequence: CSAGAVGSGGTFAYEQYF.

This clonotype has a count of ten or more. This sequence joins TRBV5-1 and TRBJ2-5; 7 nucleotides align to TRBD1. V trimming: 5 bases; J trimming: 1 base; junction bases outside the gene matches: 14. From germline, CDR1 is SGHRS and CDR2 YFSETQ. The CDR3 contains 17 residues. In DNA, the CDR3 is TGCGCCAGCAGTGCGGGTCCAGAGACAGGGCCCCAAGAGACCCAGTACTTC. This codes for CASSAGPETGPQETQYF.

This clonotype was detected a few times. This sequence joins TRBV4-2 and TRBJ2-1; 8 nucleotides line up with TRBD1. The V gene end was trimmed by 4 bases and the J gene end by 3 bases; junction bases not matched to a gene: 8. Germline-derived CDR1 and CDR2 are LGHNA and YNFKEQ. This CDR3 contains 16 residues. The CDR3 coding sequence is TGTGCCAGCAGCCGCCACTCGACAGGGGTCTACAATGAGCAGTTCTTC. This translates into CASSRHSTGVYNEQFF.